The rows below give T cell receptor beta chains drawn from one sample of a study of blood T cell repertoires in COVID-19. The repertoire was sequenced with immunoSEQ multiplex PCR; TCRdb's copy has only in-frame clones and lacks some. The data hold 300,000 to 450,000 clones, with approximately 84% observed a single time. The sequenced material came from PBMCs or T cells enriched from blood (not recorded which). The receptors originated from a woman in her 30s who had recovered from COVID-19. CDR3s include the opening cysteine and the closing phenylalanine or tryptophan.

v_gene: TRBV5-8; j_gene: TRBJ1-4; len: 14; CDR3aa: CASSGHGFNEKLFF
v_gene: TRBV27; j_gene: TRBJ1-4; len: 17; CDR3aa: CASSSLPVGAANEKLFF
v_gene: TRBV7-9; j_gene: TRBJ1-6; len: 11; CDR3aa: CASSPLSPLHF
v_gene: TRBV2; j_gene: TRBJ2-5; len: 13; CDR3aa: CASSTRHEETQYF
v_gene: TRBV6-5; j_gene: TRBJ1-2; len: 13; CDR3aa: CASRTQGYYGYTF
v_gene: TRBV4-2; j_gene: TRBJ2-1; len: 19; CDR3aa: CASSQLPTTSGGGRGEQFF
v_gene: TRBV6-4; j_gene: TRBJ2-3; len: 14; CDR3aa: CASSDVGGGDTQYF
v_gene: TRBV30; j_gene: TRBJ1-1; len: 12; CDR3aa: CATGGTWTEAFF
v_gene: TRBV7-9; j_gene: TRBJ1-6; len: 14; CDR3aa: CASSGQGANSPLHF
v_gene: TRBV4-3; j_gene: TRBJ1-2; len: 15; CDR3aa: CASSQDLGENYGYTF
v_gene: TRBV5-6; j_gene: TRBJ2-2; len: 15; CDR3aa: CASSLLTGGPGELFF
v_gene: TRBV10-3; j_gene: TRBJ1-1; len: 16; CDR3aa: CAISETDRGSVSEAFF
v_gene: TRBV28; j_gene: TRBJ1-6; len: 17; CDR3aa: CASSPQIGGAYNSPLHF
v_gene: TRBV14; j_gene: TRBJ2-7; len: 14; CDR3aa: CASSPLGTVDEQYF
v_gene: TRBV11-3; j_gene: TRBJ1-2; len: 16; CDR3aa: CASSSFRGGFYYGYTF
v_gene: TRBV3-1/TRBV3-2; j_gene: TRBJ2-1; len: 16; CDR3aa: CASSQVGELAHNEQFF
v_gene: TRBV29-1; j_gene: TRBJ2-3; len: 17; CDR3aa: CSVVGPQGQPGTDTQYF
v_gene: TRBV7-6; j_gene: TRBJ2-5; len: 17; CDR3aa: CASSLEVASGGSETQYF
v_gene: TRBV2; j_gene: TRBJ2-4; len: 13; CDR3aa: CASMGLAKNIQYF
v_gene: TRBV30; j_gene: TRBJ2-7; len: 14; CDR3aa: CAWTDSRRGYEQYF